The table lists the clone carrying this T cell receptor beta chain with a few counts. As yet, its antigen is unknown. This specimen comes from a study of T-cell reconstitution after alpha-beta-depleted transplantation in children. Overall study findings and caveats: Recipient T cells and thymic progenitors that survived were the source of the high TCRbeta diversity seen at day 60 in some patients.

Preparation of the TCRbeta library involved a method that used unique molecular identifiers. TCRdb reprocessed the PCR reads with MiXCR, giving one entry per CDR3 protein. The data hold around 440,000 distinct CDR3 sequences, with 15% to 20% observed a single time. The V segment lost 1 base and the J segment 0 bases; nucleotides outside the gene matches: 6. The CDR3 is 16 residues long. Per the germline V gene, CDR1 is DFQATT and CDR2 is SNEGSKA (reference sequence). This chain connects TRBV20-1 to TRBJ2-3, with 8 bases identical to TRBD1. Specimen: PBMCs, mostly from graft donor cells, collected 360 days after TCRalphabeta/CD19-depleted stem cell transplant. This receptor was identified in a boy younger than two who had a stem cell transplant for Wiskott-Aldrich syndrome, so the T cells may come from the graft donor. In DNA, the CDR3 is TGCAGTGCTAGAGGAGCAGGGGGCCTAAGCACAGATACGCAGTATTTT. Translating gives CSARGAGGLSTDTQYF.